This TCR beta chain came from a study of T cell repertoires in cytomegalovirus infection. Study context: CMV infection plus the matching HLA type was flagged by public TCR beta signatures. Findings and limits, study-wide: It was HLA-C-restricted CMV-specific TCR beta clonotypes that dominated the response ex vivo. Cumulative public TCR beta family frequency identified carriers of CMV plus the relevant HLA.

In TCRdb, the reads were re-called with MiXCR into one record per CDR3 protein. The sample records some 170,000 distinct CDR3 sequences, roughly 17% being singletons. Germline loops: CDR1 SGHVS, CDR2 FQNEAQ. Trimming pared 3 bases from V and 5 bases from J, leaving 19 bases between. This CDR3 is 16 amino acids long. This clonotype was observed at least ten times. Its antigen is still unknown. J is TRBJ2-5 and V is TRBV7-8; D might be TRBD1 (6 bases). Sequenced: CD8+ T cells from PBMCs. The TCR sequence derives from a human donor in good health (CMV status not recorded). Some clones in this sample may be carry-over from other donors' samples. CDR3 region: CASSFLGQFRFETQYF. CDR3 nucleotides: TGTGCCAGCAGCTTTCTTGGACAGTTTCGTTTCGAGACCCAGTACTTC.